These 6 T cell receptor beta chains were all obtained from the same sample, sequenced in a study of shared clonotypes between healthy human individuals. Only in-frame clones appear in the TCRdb table, and some are missing; sequencing was by immunoSEQ multiplex PCR. The profile shows some 2,000,000 clones, about 95% of them singletons. Naive CD8 isolation took CD45RO-negative cells positively selected for CCR7 and excluded terminally differentiated effector memory CD45RA+ cells. Sequencing used naive CD8+ T cells sorted from blood. The receptor set was obtained from a man in his late teens or twenties in good health.

A single count supports this clone. The chain links TRBV4-3 to TRBJ2-5, with 9 nucleotides matching TRBD1. Germline V gives CDR1 LGHNA, CDR2 YSLEER. V shed 6 bases, J shed 5 bases, and the junction held 19 bases outside the gene matches. The CDR3 consists of 18 residues. CDR3 nucleotide sequence: TGCGCCAGCAGGCCGGGACAGGGACTGGGGCGGGAGTTTGAGACCCAGTACTTC. It codes for CASRPGQGLGREFETQYF.

The genes are TRBV9 and TRBJ1-5; D not resolved. The CDR3 contains 17 residues. Looked up from germline, CDR1 is SGDLS and CDR2 is YYNGEE. V was cut by 3 bases and J by 1 base, with 17 bases left in between. CDR3 amino acids: CASSATPVTTSNQPQHF. CDR3 DNA sequence: TGTGCCAGCAGCGCCACCCCCGTAACCACCAGCAATCAGCCCCAGCATTTT.

The genes are TRBV19 and TRBJ1-2; D perhaps matches TRBD1 (6 bases). Germline V CDR1 and CDR2: LNHDA, SQIVND (reference sequence). V gave up 3 bases and J gave up 3 bases, with 14 bases separating them. The CDR3 runs to 15 residues. CDR3 nucleotide sequence: TGTGCCAGTAGTATTACCCGGACAGAGTACTATGGCTACACCTTC. Amino acids: CASSITRTEYYGYTF.

CDR3: CASAGQGAGGYTF. Written as DNA, the CDR3 is TGTGCCAGCGCGGGACAGGGGGCAGGTGGCTACACCTTC. This chain uses TRBV7-9 with TRBJ1-2, with 12 bases identical to TRBD1. Trimming took 8 bases from V and 7 from J; bases not matched to a gene: 5. This CDR3 spans 13 amino acids. The germline V gene encodes CDR1 SEHNR and CDR2 FQNEAQ (reference sequence).

The rearrangement links TRBV7-9 to TRBJ2-7; 8 positions match TRBD1. Germline trimming cut 5 bases from V and 4 bases from J; bases unmatched to any gene: 7. The CDR3 is made up of 14 amino acids. Per the germline V gene, CDR1 is SEHNR and CDR2 is FQNEAQ (reference sequence). The DNA for the CDR3 is TGTGCCAGCAGCATAGGACAGGGTGGGTACGAGCAGTACTTC. Translating gives CASSIGQGGYEQYF. Variable domain in full (rest from reference TRBV7-9 and TRBJ2-7): DTGVSQNPRHKITKRGQNVTFRCDPISEHNRLYWYRQTLGQGPEFLTYFQNEAQLEKSRLLSDRFSAERPKGSFSTLEIQRTEQGDSAMYLCASSIGQGGYEQYFGPGTRLTVT.

This chain joins TRBV9 and TRBJ2-3, with D tentatively TRBD2 (6 bases). The germline V gene has CDR1 SGDLS and CDR2 YYNGEE. Trimming stripped 2 bases from V and 2 bases from J, with 12 bases between. This CDR3 contains 15 residues. CDR3 bases: TGTGCCAGCAGCGTCGGGGGTCTCAACACAGATACGCAGTATTTT. This translates into CASSVGGLNTDTQYF.